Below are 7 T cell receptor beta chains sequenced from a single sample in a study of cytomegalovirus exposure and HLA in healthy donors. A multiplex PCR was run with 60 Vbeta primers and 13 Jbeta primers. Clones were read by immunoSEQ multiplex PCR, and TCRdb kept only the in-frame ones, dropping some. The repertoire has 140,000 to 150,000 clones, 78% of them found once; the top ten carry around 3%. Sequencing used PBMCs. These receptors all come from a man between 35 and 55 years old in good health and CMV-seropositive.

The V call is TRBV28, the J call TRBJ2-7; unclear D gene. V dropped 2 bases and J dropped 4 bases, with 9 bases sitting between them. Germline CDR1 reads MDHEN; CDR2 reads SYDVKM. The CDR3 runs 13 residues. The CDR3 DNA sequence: TGTGCCAGCAGTTTAAGCCCAAGATACGAGCAGTACTTC. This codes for CASSLSPRYEQYF.

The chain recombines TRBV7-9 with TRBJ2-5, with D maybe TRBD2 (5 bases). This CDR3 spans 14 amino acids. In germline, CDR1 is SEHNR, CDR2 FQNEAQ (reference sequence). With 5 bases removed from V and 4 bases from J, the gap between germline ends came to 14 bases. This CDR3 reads CASSPGAERETQYF. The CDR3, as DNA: TGTGCCAGCAGCCCCGGAGCGGAACGAGAGACCCAGTACTTC.

The CDR3: CASSLRAGDSEQYF. The CDR3 DNA reads as TGTGCCAGCAGCCTTCGGGCGGGAGATTCCGAGCAGTACTTC. The chain employs TRBV9 and TRBJ2-7; 7 bases map to TRBD2. CDR1 and CDR2 (germline): SGDLS, YYNGEE. The CDR3 runs to 14 residues. J was trimmed by 6 bases and V by 4 bases; bases with no gene match: 10.

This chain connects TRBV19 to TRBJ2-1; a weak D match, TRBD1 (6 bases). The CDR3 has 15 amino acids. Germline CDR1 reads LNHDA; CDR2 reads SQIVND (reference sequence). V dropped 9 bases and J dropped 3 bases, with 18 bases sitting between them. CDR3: CASRPSKGDYNEQFF. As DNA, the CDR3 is TGTGCCAGCCGCCCGAGCAAGGGGGACTACAATGAGCAGTTCTTC.

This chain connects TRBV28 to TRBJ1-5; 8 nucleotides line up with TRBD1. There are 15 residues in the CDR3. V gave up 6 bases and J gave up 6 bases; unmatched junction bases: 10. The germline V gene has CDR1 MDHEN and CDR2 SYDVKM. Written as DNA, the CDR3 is TGTGCCAGCAGCTCCGGGACAGGAGGTAGTCAGCCCCAGCATTTT. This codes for CASSSGTGGSQPQHF.

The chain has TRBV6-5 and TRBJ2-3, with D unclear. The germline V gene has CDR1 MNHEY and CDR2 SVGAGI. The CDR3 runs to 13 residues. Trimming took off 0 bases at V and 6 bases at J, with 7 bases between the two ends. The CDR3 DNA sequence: TGTGCCAGCAGTTACTCAGCTTTGGATACGCAGTATTTT. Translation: CASSYSALDTQYF.

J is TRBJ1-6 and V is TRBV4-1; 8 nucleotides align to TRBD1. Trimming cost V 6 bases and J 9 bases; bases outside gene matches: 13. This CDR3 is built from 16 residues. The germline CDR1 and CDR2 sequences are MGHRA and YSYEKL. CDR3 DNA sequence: TGCGCCAGCAGGCCTCCCGGGACAGGCCCGGGTTCACCCCTCCACTTT. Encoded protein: CASRPPGTGPGSPLHF.